This TCR beta chain was recovered during a study of blood T cell repertoires in COVID-19. Germline V gives CDR1 LNHNV, CDR2 YYDKDF (reference sequence). Trimming shortened V by 0 bases and J by 7 bases, and 16 bases separated the two germline ends. The CDR3 is made up of 17 amino acids. Sequencing was performed with immunoSEQ multiplex PCR; in TCRdb, only in-frame clones are kept and a portion is missing. Here the sample spans fewer than 300,000 clones, roughly 84% being singletons. This chain joins TRBV15 and TRBJ1-6; maybe TRBD1 (5 bases). The sequence was collected from a woman between 18 and 30 years old with acute or convalescent COVID-19. The material sequenced was peripheral blood. This CDR3 is CATSRDWEAGLNSPLHF. The CDR3 DNA follows: TGTGCCACCAGCAGAGATTGGGAGGCAGGGCTGAATTCACCCCTCCACTTT.